This T cell receptor (beta chain) is from a study of a mutant IDH1 vaccine in newly diagnosed glioma. Study in general: Patients underwent eight vaccinations, which took place in weeks 1, 3, 5, 7, 11, 15, 19 and 23. Onset of vaccination occurred 4-6 weeks following radiotherapy alone, or with temozolomide cycles. Males made up approximately 62% and females about 38% of treated patients, whose mean age was about 40 years.

As concerns this clone: Its antigen remains unknown.

Time point meaning: week 11, during vaccination. The investigators gave 300 ug of mutant IDH1 20-mer peptide in each vaccine dose, together with topical imiquimod. Findings and limits, study-wide: It seemed that pseudoprogression was not linked to changes in the top peripheral T cell clonotypes.

The CDR3 consists of 15 residues. Deletions cut 5 bases from V and 5 bases from J, with 18 bases between. The germline V gene has CDR1 SEHNR and CDR2 FQNEAQ (reference sequence). TCRdb's table, derived via immunoSEQ multiplex PCR, lists solely in-frame clones and lacks some. The repertoire holds fewer than 150,000 clones, with about nine tenths as singletons. The chain combines TRBV7-9 with TRBJ1-1, with D possibly matching TRBD1 (6 bases). The sequencing here drew on PBMCs, taken from a glioma patient whose treatment included an IDH1 peptide vaccine. This clonotype originated in a woman aged 45 to 65 with glioma. The CDR3 DNA is TGTGCCAGCAGCCACGGAGGGGGGGCTGGGACTGAAGCTTTCTTT. Translation: CASSHGGGAGTEAFF.